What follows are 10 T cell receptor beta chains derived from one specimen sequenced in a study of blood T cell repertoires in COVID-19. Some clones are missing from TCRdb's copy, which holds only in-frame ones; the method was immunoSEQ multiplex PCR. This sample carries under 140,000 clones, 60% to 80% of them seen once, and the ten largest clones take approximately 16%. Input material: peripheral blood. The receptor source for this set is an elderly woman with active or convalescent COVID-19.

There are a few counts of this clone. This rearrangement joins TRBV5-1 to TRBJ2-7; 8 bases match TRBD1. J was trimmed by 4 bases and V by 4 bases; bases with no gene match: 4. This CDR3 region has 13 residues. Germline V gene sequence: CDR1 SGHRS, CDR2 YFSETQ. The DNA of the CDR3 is TGCGCCAGCAGCCGGACAGGGATTTACGAGCAGTACTTC. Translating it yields CASSRTGIYEQYF. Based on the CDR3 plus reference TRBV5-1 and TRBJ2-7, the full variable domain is KAGVTQTPRYLIKTRGQQVTLSCSPISGHRSVSWYQQTPGQGLQFLFEYFSETQRNKGNFPGRFSGRQFSNSRSEMNVSTLELGDSALYLCASSRTGIYEQYFGPGTRLTVT.

For the CDR3, the DNA is TGTGCCAGCAGCTTAGTAGCGGGCCGGGAGCAGTTCTTC. As protein: CASSLVAGREQFF. The chain uses TRBV7-2 and TRBJ2-1, with 7 bases identical to TRBD2. This CDR3 is built from 13 residues. V lost 1 base to trimming and J lost 10 bases; unmatched junction nucleotides: 4. Germline V gene sequence: CDR1 SGHTA, CDR2 FQGNSA.

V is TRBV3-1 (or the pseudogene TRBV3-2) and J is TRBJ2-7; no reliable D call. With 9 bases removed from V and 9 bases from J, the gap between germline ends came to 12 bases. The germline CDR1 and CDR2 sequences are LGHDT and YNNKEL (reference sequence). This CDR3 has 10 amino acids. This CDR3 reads CASPELVQYF. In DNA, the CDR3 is TGTGCCAGTCCGGAGTTGGTGCAGTACTTC.

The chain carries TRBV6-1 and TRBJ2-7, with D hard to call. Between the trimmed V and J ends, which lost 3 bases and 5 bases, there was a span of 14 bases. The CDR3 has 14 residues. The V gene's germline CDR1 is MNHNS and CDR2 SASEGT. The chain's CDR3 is CASSERPRLDEQYF. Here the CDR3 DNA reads TGTGCCAGCAGTGAGAGACCGAGACTGGACGAGCAGTACTTC.

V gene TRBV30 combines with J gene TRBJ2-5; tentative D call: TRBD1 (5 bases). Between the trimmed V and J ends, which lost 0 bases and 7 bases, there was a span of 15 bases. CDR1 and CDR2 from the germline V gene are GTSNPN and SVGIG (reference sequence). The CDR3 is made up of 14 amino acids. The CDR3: CAWSVLTGQGTQYF. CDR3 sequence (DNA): TGTGCCTGGAGTGTACTGACCGGGCAGGGGACCCAGTACTTC. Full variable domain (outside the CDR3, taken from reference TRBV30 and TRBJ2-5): SQTIHQWPATLVQPVGSPLSLECTVEGTSNPNLYWYRQAAGRGLQLLFYSVGIGQISSEVPQNLSASRPQDRQFILSSKKLLLSDSGFYLCAWSVLTGQGTQYFGPGTRLLVL.

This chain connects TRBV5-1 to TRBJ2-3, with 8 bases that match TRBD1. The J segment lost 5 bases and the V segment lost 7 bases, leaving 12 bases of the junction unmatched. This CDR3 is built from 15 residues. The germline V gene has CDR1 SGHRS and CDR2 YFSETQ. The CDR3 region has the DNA TGCGCCAGCCTCAGGGGCGGACAGGGAGAAGATACGCAGTATTTT. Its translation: CASLRGGQGEDTQYF.

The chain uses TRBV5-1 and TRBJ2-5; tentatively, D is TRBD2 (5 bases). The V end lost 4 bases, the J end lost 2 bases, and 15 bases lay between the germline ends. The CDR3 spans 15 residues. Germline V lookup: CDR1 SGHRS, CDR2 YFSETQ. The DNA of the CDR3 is TGCGCCAGCAGCCCTACCCTGGGGAGACAAGAGACCCAGTACTTC. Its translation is CASSPTLGRQETQYF.

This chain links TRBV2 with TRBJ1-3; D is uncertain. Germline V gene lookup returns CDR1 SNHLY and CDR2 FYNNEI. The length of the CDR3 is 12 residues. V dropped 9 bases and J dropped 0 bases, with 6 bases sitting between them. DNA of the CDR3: TGTGCCAGTCGGGGCTCTGGAAACACCATATATTTT. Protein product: CASRGSGNTIYF.

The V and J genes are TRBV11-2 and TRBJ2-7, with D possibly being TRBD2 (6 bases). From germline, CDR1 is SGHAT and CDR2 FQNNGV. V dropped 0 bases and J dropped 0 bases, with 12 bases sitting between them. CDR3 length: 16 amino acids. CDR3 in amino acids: CASSLDIVSGSYEQYF. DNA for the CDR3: TGTGCCAGCAGCTTAGATATAGTTAGCGGCTCCTACGAGCAGTACTTC.

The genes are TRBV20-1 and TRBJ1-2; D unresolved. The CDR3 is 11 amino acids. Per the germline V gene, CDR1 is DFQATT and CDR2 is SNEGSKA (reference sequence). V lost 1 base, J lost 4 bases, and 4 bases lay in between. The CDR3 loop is CSARGLYGYTF. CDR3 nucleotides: TGCAGTGCTAGAGGACTCTATGGCTACACCTTC.